The rows below give T cell receptor beta chains drawn from one sample of a study of shared T cell receptors in the human thymus. This table comes from immunoSEQ multiplex PCR, and its TCRdb copy is limited to in-frame clones, with some not included. The sample contains 650,000 to 950,000 clones, 75% to 90% of which appear only once. The data were also submitted as part of a second study, on human thymus T cells.

Sequenced sample: thymocytes. These receptors came from a girl under three years old with a congenital heart defect. CDR3s include the opening cysteine and the closing phenylalanine or tryptophan. The D gene is left open where the match is weak. Part of the rows lack a size; the others show once, few, many or a class for expanded clones.

clone_size: NA
j_call: TRBJ1-4
d_call: TRBD1
v_call: TRBV7-9
cdr3_aa: CASSQRPGQPNEKLFF
cdr3_nt: TGTGCCAGCAGCCAACGCCCGGGACAGCCTAATGAAAAACTGTTTTTT

clone_size: NA
j_call: TRBJ1-1
d_call: NA
v_call: TRBV10-2
cdr3_aa: CASSVGGTEAFF
cdr3_nt: TGCGCCAGCAGTGTGGGGGGGACTGAAGCTTTCTTT

clone_size: NA
j_call: TRBJ2-1
d_call: TRBD1
v_call: TRBV6-5
cdr3_aa: CASSLGQGAWDEQFF
cdr3_nt: TGTGCCAGCAGCCTCGGACAGGGGGCTTGGGATGAGCAGTTCTTC

clone_size: NA
j_call: TRBJ2-1
d_call: TRBD1
v_call: TRBV27
cdr3_aa: CASSFSGGRYNEQFF
cdr3_nt: TGTGCCAGCAGTTTTTCAGGGGGTCGCTACAATGAGCAGTTCTTC

clone_size: once
j_call: TRBJ2-7
d_call: NA
v_call: TRBV28
cdr3_aa: CASSLWKAGNSYEQYF
cdr3_nt: TGTGCCAGCAGTTTATGGAAGGCAGGGAATTCCTACGAGCAGTACTTC

clone_size: NA
j_call: TRBJ1-5
d_call: TRBD1
v_call: TRBV19
cdr3_aa: CASSPTGALSQPQHF
cdr3_nt: TGTGCCAGTAGTCCGACAGGGGCGCTAAGTCAGCCCCAGCATTTT

clone_size: NA
j_call: TRBJ2-7
d_call: NA
v_call: TRBV5-1
cdr3_aa: CASSLSQETPDEQYF
cdr3_nt: TGCGCCAGCAGCTTGTCACAGGAGACCCCCGACGAGCAGTACTTC

clone_size: NA
j_call: TRBJ1-3
d_call: NA
v_call: TRBV5-1
cdr3_aa: CASSLGRGTQSGNTIYF
cdr3_nt: TGCGCCAGCAGCTTAGGTCGGGGGACCCAATCTGGAAACACCATATATTTT

clone_size: NA
j_call: TRBJ1-5
d_call: NA
v_call: TRBV5-1
cdr3_aa: CASSLEVAGISNQPQHF
cdr3_nt: TGCGCCAGCAGCTTGGAGGTCGCGGGGATTAGCAATCAGCCCCAGCATTTT

clone_size: NA
j_call: TRBJ2-1
d_call: NA
v_call: TRBV19
cdr3_aa: CASSILEGAYNEQFF
cdr3_nt: TGTGCCAGTAGTATTCTCGAGGGGGCCTACAATGAGCAGTTCTTC

clone_size: NA
j_call: TRBJ2-1
d_call: TRBD2
v_call: TRBV25-1
cdr3_aa: CASSGPGLVNYEQFF
cdr3_nt: TGTGCCAGCAGTGGGCCGGGACTAGTCAACTATGAGCAGTTCTTC

clone_size: NA
j_call: TRBJ2-3
d_call: TRBD2
v_call: TRBV5-1
cdr3_aa: CASSRGLADPTDTQYF
cdr3_nt: TGCGCCAGCAGCCGAGGACTAGCGGACCCCACAGATACGCAGTATTTT

clone_size: few
j_call: TRBJ1-5
d_call: NA
v_call: TRBV19
cdr3_aa: CASWRGTGNQPQHF
cdr3_nt: TGTGCCAGTTGGAGGGGTACCGGCAATCAGCCCCAGCATTTT

clone_size: NA
j_call: TRBJ2-7
d_call: NA
v_call: TRBV5-1
cdr3_aa: CASSYRRNYEQYF
cdr3_nt: TGCGCCAGCAGCTACCGGAGAAACTACGAGCAGTACTTC

clone_size: NA
j_call: TRBJ2-4
d_call: TRBD1
v_call: TRBV2
cdr3_aa: CASSSRGHVKNIQYF
cdr3_nt: TGTGCCAGCAGTTCCAGGGGGCATGTCAAAAACATTCAGTACTTC

clone_size: few
j_call: TRBJ2-4
d_call: NA
v_call: TRBV6-1
cdr3_aa: CASARGARDIQYF
cdr3_nt: TGTGCCAGCGCCAGGGGCGCTAGAGACATTCAGTACTTC

clone_size: NA
j_call: TRBJ2-1
d_call: NA
v_call: TRBV9
cdr3_aa: CASSPQVDSYNEQFF
cdr3_nt: TGTGCCAGCAGCCCGCAGGTAGACTCCTACAATGAGCAGTTCTTC

clone_size: NA
j_call: TRBJ2-3
d_call: NA
v_call: TRBV19
cdr3_aa: CASSTLVHTDTQYF
cdr3_nt: TGTGCCAGTAGTACTCTAGTGCACACAGATACGCAGTATTTT

clone_size: NA
j_call: TRBJ1-2
d_call: NA
v_call: TRBV5-6
cdr3_aa: CASGSWDNPFYTF
cdr3_nt: TGTGCCAGCGGCAGCTGGGACAACCCTTTCTACACCTTC

clone_size: NA
j_call: TRBJ1-1
d_call: TRBD1
v_call: TRBV11-2
cdr3_aa: CASSPRQGARSTEAFF
cdr3_nt: TGTGCCAGCAGCCCGAGACAGGGGGCAAGGAGCACTGAAGCTTTCTTT

clone_size: NA
j_call: TRBJ1-2
d_call: TRBD1
v_call: TRBV27
cdr3_aa: CASSPDRAYYGYTF
cdr3_nt: TGTGCCAGCAGTCCGGACAGGGCGTACTATGGCTACACCTTC

clone_size: once
j_call: TRBJ1-5
d_call: TRBD1
v_call: TRBV18
cdr3_aa: CASSTTGLSNQPQHF
cdr3_nt: TGTGCCAGCTCAACGACAGGGTTGAGCAATCAGCCCCAGCATTTT

clone_size: NA
j_call: TRBJ1-1
d_call: NA
v_call: TRBV6-1
cdr3_aa: CASSAPGMNTEAFF
cdr3_nt: TGTGCCAGCAGCGCACCAGGGATGAACACTGAAGCTTTCTTT

clone_size: NA
j_call: TRBJ2-1
d_call: TRBD2
v_call: TRBV7-3
cdr3_aa: CASSLIPSGGLYNEQFF
cdr3_nt: TGTGCCAGCAGCTTAATACCTAGCGGGGGCCTCTACAATGAGCAGTTCTTC

clone_size: few
j_call: TRBJ1-2
d_call: NA
v_call: TRBV18
cdr3_aa: CASSPPGAGRFGDYGYTF
cdr3_nt: TGTGCCAGCTCACCACCGGGGGCAGGAAGATTCGGGGACTATGGCTACACCTTC

clone_size: NA
j_call: TRBJ1-2
d_call: NA
v_call: TRBV12-5
cdr3_aa: CASGLDSEGVGGYTF
cdr3_nt: TGTGCTAGTGGTTTGGATAGCGAGGGAGTTGGAGGCTACACCTTC

clone_size: once
j_call: TRBJ2-1
d_call: TRBD1
v_call: TRBV9
cdr3_aa: CASSPRTGGNSNEQFF
cdr3_nt: TGTGCCAGCAGCCCACGGACAGGGGGTAATTCAAATGAGCAGTTCTTC

clone_size: few
j_call: TRBJ1-5
d_call: NA
v_call: TRBV2
cdr3_aa: CASSEPTGDSNQPQHF
cdr3_nt: TGTGCCAGCAGTGAACCGACAGGAGATAGCAATCAGCCCCAGCATTTT

clone_size: NA
j_call: TRBJ2-5
d_call: TRBD2
v_call: TRBV5-1
cdr3_aa: CASSLGLAAPQETQYF
cdr3_nt: TGCGCCAGCAGCTTGGGACTAGCGGCCCCCCAAGAGACCCAGTACTTC

clone_size: NA
j_call: TRBJ2-7
d_call: TRBD2
v_call: TRBV6-1
cdr3_aa: CASETSGVYEQYF
cdr3_nt: TGTGCCAGCGAGACTAGCGGGGTATACGAGCAGTACTTC

clone_size: NA
j_call: TRBJ1-5
d_call: NA
v_call: TRBV19
cdr3_aa: CASSIADKHFSNQPQHF
cdr3_nt: TGTGCCAGTAGTATTGCGGACAAACACTTTAGCAATCAGCCCCAGCATTTT

clone_size: NA
j_call: TRBJ2-1
d_call: TRBD2
v_call: TRBV7-6
cdr3_aa: CASSFFGLAKYNEQFF
cdr3_nt: TGTGCCAGCAGCTTCTTTGGACTAGCGAAATACAATGAGCAGTTCTTC

clone_size: once
j_call: TRBJ2-7
d_call: NA
v_call: TRBV25-1
cdr3_aa: CASSLGSYEQYF
cdr3_nt: TGTGCCAGCAGTCTAGGTTCCTACGAGCAGTACTTC

clone_size: NA
j_call: TRBJ2-1
d_call: NA
v_call: TRBV6-6
cdr3_aa: CASRLPGLTKYNEQFF
cdr3_nt: TGTGCCAGCAGGCTCCCGGGACTCACGAAATACAATGAGCAGTTCTTC

clone_size: NA
j_call: TRBJ1-5
d_call: NA
v_call: TRBV7-2
cdr3_aa: CASSLVFQNDQPQHF
cdr3_nt: TGTGCCAGCAGCTTAGTCTTCCAGAACGATCAGCCCCAGCATTTT

clone_size: NA
j_call: TRBJ2-5
d_call: TRBD2
v_call: TRBV7-6
cdr3_aa: CASSWGTRGPGTQYF
cdr3_nt: TGTGCCAGCAGTTGGGGGACTAGAGGGCCGGGGACCCAGTACTTC

clone_size: NA
j_call: TRBJ2-7
d_call: NA
v_call: TRBV28
cdr3_aa: CASSLGFHLGGPYEQYF
cdr3_nt: TGTGCCAGCAGTCTGGGGTTCCACCTGGGGGGGCCCTACGAGCAGTACTTC

clone_size: NA
j_call: TRBJ2-5
d_call: NA
v_call: TRBV21-1
cdr3_aa: CASSNGGGRQETQYF
cdr3_nt: TGTGCCAGCAGCAATGGCGGGGGAAGGCAAGAGACCCAGTACTTC

clone_size: NA
j_call: TRBJ2-6
d_call: TRBD1
v_call: TRBV11-2
cdr3_aa: CASSLTGAHSGANVLTF
cdr3_nt: TGTGCCAGCAGCCTTACAGGGGCCCACTCTGGGGCCAACGTCCTGACTTTC

clone_size: NA
j_call: TRBJ1-1
d_call: NA
v_call: TRBV4-1
cdr3_aa: CASSPRGGTNTEAFF
cdr3_nt: TGCGCCAGCAGCCCCCGGGGGGGGACCAACACTGAAGCTTTCTTT

clone_size: NA
j_call: TRBJ2-7
d_call: NA
v_call: TRBV5-1
cdr3_aa: CASSAQGLFYEQYF
cdr3_nt: TGCGCCAGCAGCGCCCAGGGTTTATTCTACGAGCAGTACTTC

clone_size: once
j_call: TRBJ1-5
d_call: TRBD1
v_call: TRBV6-5
cdr3_aa: CASQRKARGRQPQHF
cdr3_nt: TGTGCCAGCCAGAGGAAGGCAAGGGGGCGACAGCCCCAGCATTTT

clone_size: NA
j_call: TRBJ1-2
d_call: TRBD1
v_call: TRBV5-1
cdr3_aa: CASSWLRGRLTGYTF
cdr3_nt: TGCGCCAGCAGCTGGCTCAGGGGGCGCTTGACTGGCTACACCTTC

clone_size: NA
j_call: TRBJ2-3
d_call: NA
v_call: TRBV5-1
cdr3_aa: CASSSSFGGKPGGKYTDTQYF
cdr3_nt: TGCGCCAGCAGCTCCTCCTTCGGGGGCAAGCCAGGGGGGAAATACACAGATACGCAGTATTTT

clone_size: NA
j_call: TRBJ1-2
d_call: TRBD1
v_call: TRBV6-1
cdr3_aa: CASSEAPRAQGRRAGYTF
cdr3_nt: TGTGCCAGCAGTGAAGCGCCGCGCGCACAGGGGAGGCGGGCTGGCTACACCTTC

clone_size: once
j_call: TRBJ2-1
d_call: NA
v_call: TRBV14
cdr3_aa: CASSQITGYNEQFF
cdr3_nt: TGTGCCAGCAGCCAGATCACAGGCTACAATGAGCAGTTCTTC